Here is one T cell receptor (beta chain) with its context. Antigen: not known. Profiled with immunoSEQ multiplex PCR; TCRdb holds only in-frame clones, not every one. The profile shows tens of thousands of clones, approximately 94% of them singletons. The data were obtained in a study of graft-versus-host responses after intestinal transplantation. Study-wide background: Every one of the recipients received anti-thymocyte globulin induction and afterwards took tacrolimus and steroids for roughly three years. Whole-study results and caveats: An association linked early post-transplant HvG declines with peak circulating GvH clone levels.

Germline V gives CDR1 SGHAT, CDR2 FQNNGV. The CDR3 contains 15 residues. V lost 5 bases to trimming and J lost 1 base; unmatched junction nucleotides: 6. This material consisted of unstimulated CD4+ T cells sorted from spleen or lymph node cells, taken before transplant. The receptor's source is a human donor who was the organ donor for an intestinal transplant. This chain connects TRBV11-2 to TRBJ1-1; the match to TRBD1 covers 8 bases. The CDR3 protein is CASSIRDRRNTEAFF. CDR3 sequence (DNA): TGTGCCAGCAGCATCCGGGACAGGAGGAACACTGAAGCTTTCTTT.